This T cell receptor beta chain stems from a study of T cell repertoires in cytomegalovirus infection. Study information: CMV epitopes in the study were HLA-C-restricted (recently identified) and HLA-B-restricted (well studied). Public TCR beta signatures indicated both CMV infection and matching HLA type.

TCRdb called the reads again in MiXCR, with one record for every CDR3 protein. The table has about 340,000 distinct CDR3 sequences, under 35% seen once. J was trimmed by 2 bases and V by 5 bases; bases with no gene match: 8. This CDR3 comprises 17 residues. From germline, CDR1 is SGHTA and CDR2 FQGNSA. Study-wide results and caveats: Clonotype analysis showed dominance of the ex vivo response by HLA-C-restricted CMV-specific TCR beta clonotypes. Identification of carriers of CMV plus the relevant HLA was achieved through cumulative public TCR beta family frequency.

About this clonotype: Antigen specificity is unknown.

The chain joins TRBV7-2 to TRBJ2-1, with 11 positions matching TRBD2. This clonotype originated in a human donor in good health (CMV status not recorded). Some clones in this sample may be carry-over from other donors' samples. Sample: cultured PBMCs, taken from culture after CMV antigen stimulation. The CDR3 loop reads CASSPTRLAGTYNEQFF. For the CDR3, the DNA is TGTGCCAGCAGCCCGACCAGACTAGCGGGGACCTACAATGAGCAGTTCTTC.